This TCR beta chain derives from a study of T cell responses to AZD1222 COVID-19 vaccine. Study-level findings and limits: An increase in Spike-specific TCR breadth and depth was observed after two AZD1222 doses.

The protocol was immunoSEQ multiplex PCR, while the TCRdb copy is restricted to in-frame clones and leaves out a portion. This table holds about 160,000 clones, under 95% found once. Regarding this clone: What it binds is not known.

J gave up 4 bases and V 4 bases, and 11 bases lay outside the gene matches. Germline CDR1 reads SGHNT; CDR2 reads YYREEE (reference sequence). There are 18 residues in the CDR3. This clonotype was obtained from an adult who received the AZD1222 COVID-19 vaccine. The chain uses TRBV5-4 and TRBJ2-3; 14 bases fit TRBD2. This specimen consisted of peripheral blood, obtained 28 days after the second AZD1222 dose. The CDR3: CASSKIGTSGRLADTQYF. CDR3 in DNA: TGTGCCAGCAGCAAAATCGGGACTAGCGGGAGATTGGCAGATACGCAGTATTTT.